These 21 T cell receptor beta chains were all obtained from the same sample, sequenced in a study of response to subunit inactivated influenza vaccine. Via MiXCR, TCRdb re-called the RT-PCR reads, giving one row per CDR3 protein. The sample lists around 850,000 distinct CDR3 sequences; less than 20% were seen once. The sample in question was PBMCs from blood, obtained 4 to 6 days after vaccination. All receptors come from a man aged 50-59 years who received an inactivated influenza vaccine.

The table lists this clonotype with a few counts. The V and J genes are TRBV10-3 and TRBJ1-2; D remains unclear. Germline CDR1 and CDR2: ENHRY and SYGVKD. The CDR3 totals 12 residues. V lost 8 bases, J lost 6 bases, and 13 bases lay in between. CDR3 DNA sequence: TGTGCCATCCGTAGGCCAAATCATGGCTACACCTTC. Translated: CAIRRPNHGYTF.

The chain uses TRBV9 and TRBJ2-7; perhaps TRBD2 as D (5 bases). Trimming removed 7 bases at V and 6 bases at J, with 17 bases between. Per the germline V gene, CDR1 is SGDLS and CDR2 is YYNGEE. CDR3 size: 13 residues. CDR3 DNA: TGTGCCAGCCAAGCGGAGATCTTTGGCGAGCAGTACTTC. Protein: CASQAEIFGEQYF.

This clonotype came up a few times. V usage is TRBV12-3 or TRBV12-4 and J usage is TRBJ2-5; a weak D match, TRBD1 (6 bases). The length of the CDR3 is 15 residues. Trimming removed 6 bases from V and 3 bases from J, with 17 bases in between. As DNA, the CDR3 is TGTGCCAGCAGCTCCACAGGGCCACGAGAAGAGACCCAGTACTTC. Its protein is CASSSTGPREETQYF.

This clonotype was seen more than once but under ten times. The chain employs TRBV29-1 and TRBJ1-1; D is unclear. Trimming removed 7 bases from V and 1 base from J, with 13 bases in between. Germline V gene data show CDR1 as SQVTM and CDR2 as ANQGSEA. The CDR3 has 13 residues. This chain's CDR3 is CSGASDRNTEAFF. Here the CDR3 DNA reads TGCAGCGGAGCCAGTGATCGGAACACTGAAGCTTTCTTT. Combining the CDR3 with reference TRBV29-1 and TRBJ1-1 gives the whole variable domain SAVISQKPSRDICQRGTSLTIQCQVDSQVTMMFWYRQQPGQSLTLIATANQGSEATYESGFVIDKFPISRPNLTFSTLTVSNMSPEDSSIYLCSGASDRNTEAFFGQGTRLTVV.

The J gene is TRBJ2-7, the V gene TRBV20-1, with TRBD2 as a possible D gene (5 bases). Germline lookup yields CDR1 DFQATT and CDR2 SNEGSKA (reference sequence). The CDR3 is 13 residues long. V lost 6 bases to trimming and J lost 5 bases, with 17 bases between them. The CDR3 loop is CSAQRAPDHEQYF. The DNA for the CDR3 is TGCAGTGCCCAGAGGGCCCCGGACCACGAGCAGTACTTC.

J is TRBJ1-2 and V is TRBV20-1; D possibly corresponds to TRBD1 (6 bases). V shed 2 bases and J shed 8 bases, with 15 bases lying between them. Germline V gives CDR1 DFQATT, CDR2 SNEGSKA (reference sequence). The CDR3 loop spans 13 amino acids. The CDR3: CSARLQGGNGYTF. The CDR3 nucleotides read TGCAGTGCTAGATTACAGGGCGGGAACGGCTACACCTTC.

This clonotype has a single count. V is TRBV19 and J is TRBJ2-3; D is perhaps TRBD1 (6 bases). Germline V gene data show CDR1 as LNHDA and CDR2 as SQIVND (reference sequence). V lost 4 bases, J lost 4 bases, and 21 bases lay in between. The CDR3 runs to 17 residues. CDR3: CASSTPGHFLRADTQYF. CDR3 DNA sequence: TGTGCCAGTAGTACTCCGGGACACTTCCTTCGGGCAGATACGCAGTATTTT.

This CDR3 is CASSLQGNGEAFF. In DNA form, the CDR3 reads TGTGCCAGCAGTCTACAGGGAAATGGAGAAGCTTTCTTT. The chain has TRBV12-3 or TRBV12-4 and TRBJ1-1; D may be TRBD1 (6 bases). With 5 bases removed from V and 8 bases from J, the gap between germline ends came to 15 bases. There are 13 residues in the CDR3.

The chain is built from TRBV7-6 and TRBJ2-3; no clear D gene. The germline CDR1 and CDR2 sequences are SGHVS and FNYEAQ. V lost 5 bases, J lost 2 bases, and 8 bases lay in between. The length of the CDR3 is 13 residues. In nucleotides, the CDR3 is TGTGCCAGCAGCCCCGTGCCCACAGATACGCAGTATTTT. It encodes CASSPVPTDTQYF.

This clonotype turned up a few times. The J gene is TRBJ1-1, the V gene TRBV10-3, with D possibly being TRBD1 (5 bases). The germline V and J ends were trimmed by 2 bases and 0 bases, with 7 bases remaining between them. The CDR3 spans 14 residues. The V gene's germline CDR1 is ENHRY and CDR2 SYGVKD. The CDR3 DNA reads TGTGCCATCAGTGAGCTGGGGGTGAACACTGAAGCTTTCTTT. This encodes CAISELGVNTEAFF.

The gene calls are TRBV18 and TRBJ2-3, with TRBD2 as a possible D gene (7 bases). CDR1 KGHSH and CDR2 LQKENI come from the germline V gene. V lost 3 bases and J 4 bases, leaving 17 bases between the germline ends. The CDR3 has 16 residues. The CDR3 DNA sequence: TGTGCCAGCTCACCGGATTACGGGGGGCGGGCAGATACGCAGTATTTT. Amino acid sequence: CASSPDYGGRADTQYF.

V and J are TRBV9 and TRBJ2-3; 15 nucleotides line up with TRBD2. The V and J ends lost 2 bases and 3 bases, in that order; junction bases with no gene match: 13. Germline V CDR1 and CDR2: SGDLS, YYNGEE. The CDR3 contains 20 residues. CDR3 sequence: CASSVGLAGGTVFPTDTQYF. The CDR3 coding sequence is TGTGCCAGCAGCGTCGGACTAGCGGGAGGGACCGTGTTCCCGACAGATACGCAGTATTTT.

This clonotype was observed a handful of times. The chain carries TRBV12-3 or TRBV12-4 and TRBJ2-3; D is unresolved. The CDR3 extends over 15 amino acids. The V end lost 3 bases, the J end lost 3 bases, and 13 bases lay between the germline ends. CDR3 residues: CASSFMGPSTDTQYF. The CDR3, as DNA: TGTGCCAGCAGTTTTATGGGCCCTAGTACAGATACGCAGTATTTT.

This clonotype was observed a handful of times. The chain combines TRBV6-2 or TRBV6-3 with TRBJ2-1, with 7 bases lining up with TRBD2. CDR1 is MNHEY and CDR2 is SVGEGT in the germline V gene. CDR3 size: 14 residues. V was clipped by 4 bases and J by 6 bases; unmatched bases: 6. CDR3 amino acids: CASSSAGDRNEQFF. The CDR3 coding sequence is TGTGCCAGCAGTTCGGCGGGAGATCGCAATGAGCAGTTCTTC.

Here the CDR3 DNA reads TGTGCCAGCAGCGTAGGTAATAGCGGGAGGACCGAGCAGTACTTC. This encodes CASSVGNSGRTEQYF. The V gene is TRBV9, the J gene TRBJ2-7; 10 nucleotides match TRBD2. The CDR3 runs 15 residues. In germline, CDR1 is SGDLS, CDR2 YYNGEE. Trimming took 0 bases from V and 6 from J; bases not matched to a gene: 6.

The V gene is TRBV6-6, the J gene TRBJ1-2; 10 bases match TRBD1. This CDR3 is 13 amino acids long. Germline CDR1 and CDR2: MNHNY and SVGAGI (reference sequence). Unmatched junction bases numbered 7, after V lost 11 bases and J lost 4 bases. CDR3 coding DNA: TGTGCCTGTTGGGACAGGGGTACCTATGGCTACACCTTC. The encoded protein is CACWDRGTYGYTF.

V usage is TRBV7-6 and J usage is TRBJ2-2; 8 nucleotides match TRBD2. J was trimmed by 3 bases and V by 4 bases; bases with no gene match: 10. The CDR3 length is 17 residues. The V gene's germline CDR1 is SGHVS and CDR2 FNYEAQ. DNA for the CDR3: TGTGCCAGCAGCTGGAACCGTGGTAGCGGGGACACCGGGGAGCTGTTTTTT. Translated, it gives CASSWNRGSGDTGELFF.

The CDR3 region is CASSPVAGNSYNEQFF. CDR3 nucleotides: TGCGCCAGCAGCCCAGTAGCGGGTAACTCCTACAATGAGCAGTTCTTC. The rearrangement links TRBV5-1 to TRBJ2-1, with 7 bases that match TRBD2. Unmatched junction bases numbered 7, after V lost 4 bases and J lost 0 bases. CDR3 length equals 16 residues. Germline-derived CDR1 and CDR2 are SGHRS and YFSETQ.

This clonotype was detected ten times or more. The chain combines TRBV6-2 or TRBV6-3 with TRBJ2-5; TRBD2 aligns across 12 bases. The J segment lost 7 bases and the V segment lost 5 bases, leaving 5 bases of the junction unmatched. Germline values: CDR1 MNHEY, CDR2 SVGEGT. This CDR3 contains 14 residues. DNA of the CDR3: TGTGCCAGCAGTCGCGGACTAGCGGGGACGACCCAGTACTTC. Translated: CASSRGLAGTTQYF.

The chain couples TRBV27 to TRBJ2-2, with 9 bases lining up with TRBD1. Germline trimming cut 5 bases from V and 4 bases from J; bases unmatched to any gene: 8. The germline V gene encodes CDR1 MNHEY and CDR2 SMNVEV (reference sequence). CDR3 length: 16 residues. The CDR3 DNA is TGTGCCAGCAGTCCCCACAGGGGGCGCTTCACCGGGGAGCTGTTTTTT. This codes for CASSPHRGRFTGELFF.

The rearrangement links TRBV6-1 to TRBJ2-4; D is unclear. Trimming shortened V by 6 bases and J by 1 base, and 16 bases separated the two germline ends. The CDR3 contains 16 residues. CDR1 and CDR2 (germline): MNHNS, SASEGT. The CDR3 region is CASSSGLPWAKNIQYF. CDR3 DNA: TGTGCCAGCAGCTCTGGCTTACCTTGGGCCAAAAACATTCAGTACTTC.